These 6 T cell receptor beta chains originate from one sample sequenced in a study of shared clonotypes between healthy human individuals. TCRdb keeps only in-frame clones here, not all; method: immunoSEQ multiplex PCR. The sample contains some 1,600,000 clones, under 99% of which appear only once. The sample consisted of naive CD4+ T cells sorted from blood. Regarding subset: CD45RA+ positively selected. These receptor sequences come from a man aged 25-45 years in good health.

This chain links TRBV29-1 with TRBJ2-7; 7 bases fit TRBD1. In germline, CDR1 is SQVTM, CDR2 ANQGSEA. The CDR3 extends over 14 amino acids. V lost 3 bases, J lost 4 bases, and 9 bases stayed unmatched. Here the CDR3 reads CSVELDRAPYEQYF. The DNA for the CDR3 is TGCAGCGTTGAGCTAGACAGGGCTCCTTACGAGCAGTACTTC.

The rearrangement uses TRBV11-2 and TRBJ1-3; a possible D gene is TRBD1 (5 bases). Germline values: CDR1 SGHAT, CDR2 FQNNGV. The CDR3 contains 15 residues. Trimming left V 6 bases short and J 0 bases short, with 12 bases between. CDR3 in amino acids: CASSFHRTSGNTIYF. The CDR3 DNA follows: TGTGCCAGCAGTTTCCACAGGACCTCTGGAAACACCATATATTTT.

The CDR3 loop reads CASSPKAGAYNEQFF. In DNA form, the CDR3 reads TGTGCCAGCTCACCGAAGGCAGGGGCCTACAATGAGCAGTTCTTC. The chain combines TRBV18 with TRBJ2-1, with D possibly TRBD1 on 6 matching bases. The V gene's germline CDR1 is KGHSH and CDR2 LQKENI. This CDR3 comprises 15 residues. V was trimmed by 3 bases and J by 2 bases, leaving 11 bases between them.

The chain recombines TRBV18 with TRBJ2-2; D may be TRBD1 (5 bases). In germline, CDR1 is KGHSH, CDR2 LQKENI. This CDR3 region has 16 residues. Trimming removed 2 bases from V and 3 bases from J, with 13 bases in between. The CDR3 nucleotides are TGTGCCAGCTCACCAATCAGGGATACAGACACCGGGGAGCTGTTTTTT. As protein: CASSPIRDTDTGELFF.

The chain uses TRBV7-6 and TRBJ2-6; a weak D match, TRBD2 (5 bases). Germline V gives CDR1 SGHVS, CDR2 FNYEAQ. The CDR3 loop spans 16 amino acids. The V and J ends lost 4 bases and 1 base respectively, with 11 bases between them. As DNA, the CDR3 is TGTGCCAGCAGCTCCACTAGGATGTCTGGGGCCAACGTCCTGACTTTC. This sequence encodes CASSSTRMSGANVLTF.

As concerns this clone: Within the sample, other DNA sequences also encode this same CDR3. V gene TRBV5-1 combines with J gene TRBJ2-1; no reliable D call. The V end was cut by 4 bases, the J end by 3 bases, with 11 bases between. CDR3 length equals 14 residues. Germline lookup yields CDR1 SGHRS and CDR2 YFSETQ. The CDR3 here is CASSPLGRYNEQFF. The CDR3 DNA follows: TGCGCCAGCAGCCCCCTCGGACGCTACAATGAGCAGTTCTTC.